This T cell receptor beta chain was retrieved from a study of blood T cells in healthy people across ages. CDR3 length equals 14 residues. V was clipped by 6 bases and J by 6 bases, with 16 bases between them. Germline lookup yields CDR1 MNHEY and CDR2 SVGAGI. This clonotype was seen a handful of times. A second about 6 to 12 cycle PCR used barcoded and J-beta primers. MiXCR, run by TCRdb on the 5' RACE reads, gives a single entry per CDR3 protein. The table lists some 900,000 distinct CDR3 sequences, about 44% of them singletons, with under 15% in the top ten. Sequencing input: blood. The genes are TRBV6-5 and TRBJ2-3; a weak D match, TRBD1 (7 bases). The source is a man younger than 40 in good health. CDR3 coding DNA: TGTGCCAGCAGAATGGCAGGGGGGCGGGATACGCAGTATTTT. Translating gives CASRMAGGRDTQYF.